This TCR beta chain was captured by sequencing in a study of cytotoxic CD8 clonotypes in ibrutinib-treated CLL. Study background: Once treatment had gone on for a median of around eleven months, range 6 to 36, response samples were drawn.

Library input was about 2.2 micrograms of DNA from cryopreserved PBMCs. Points on this clone: What it recognizes is unknown.

Some clones are missing from TCRdb's copy, which holds only in-frame ones; the method was immunoSEQ multiplex PCR. The sample records some 25,000 clones, just under 80% being singletons. Per the germline V gene, CDR1 is KGHSH and CDR2 is LQKENI. The trim removed 6 bases at V and 2 bases at J, leaving 7 bases unmatched. CDR3 length: 14 amino acids. Study findings and constraints: Private clonotypes, not public ones, expanded at ibrutinib response. The clonality went up when patients responded to ibrutinib and dropped back toward baseline at progression.

The clonotype originates from a human donor with chronic lymphocytic leukemia. The sample here was PBMCs, taken before ibrutinib treatment. The rearrangement uses TRBV18 and TRBJ2-7; 7 bases match TRBD2. The CDR3 region has the DNA TGTGCCAGCTCTATAGATAGCGGGCCCTACGAGCAGTACTTC. Translated, it gives CASSIDSGPYEQYF.